Each of the 20 T cell receptor beta chains below was sequenced from the same sample in a study of T cell changes during pregnancy in multiple sclerosis. The method was immunoSEQ multiplex PCR; TCRdb's version includes in-frame clones alone and lacks a portion of them. The sample has tens of thousands of clones, approximately 92% seen once. Sequences were obtained from peripheral blood. The receptors shown here come from a female donor with multiple sclerosis, enrolled in a pregnancy study.

The chain is built from TRBV7-2 and TRBJ2-7; D might be TRBD1 (5 bases). V was trimmed by 2 bases and J by 5 bases, leaving 16 bases between them. The length of the CDR3 is 15 residues. From germline, CDR1 is SGHTA and CDR2 FQGNSA. The CDR3 protein is CASSLSQQGNHEQYF. The CDR3 coding sequence is TGTGCCAGCAGCTTATCCCAGCAGGGTAACCACGAGCAGTACTTC.

The chain recombines TRBV30 with TRBJ2-3; 7 bases agree with TRBD2. The V gene end was trimmed by 6 bases and the J gene end by 1 base; junction bases not matched to a gene: 10. CDR3 size: 15 residues. CDR1 is GTSNPN, CDR2 SVGIG, per germline (reference sequence). The CDR3 DNA reads TGTGCCTGTCCAGGGTGGGAGGGCGGCACAGATACGCAGTATTTT. Amino acid sequence: CACPGWEGGTDTQYF.

V usage is TRBV11-2 and J usage is TRBJ1-4; D unresolved. The germline gives CDR1 SGHAT, CDR2 FQNNGV. This CDR3 has 13 residues. The germline V and J ends were trimmed by 5 bases and 4 bases, with 8 bases remaining between them. CDR3 coding DNA: TGTGCCAGCAGCGCCGGGATTAATGAAAAACTGTTTTTT. The encoded protein is CASSAGINEKLFF. The variable domain in full, completed from reference TRBV11-2 and TRBJ1-4, reads EAGVAQSPRYKIIEKRQSVAFWCNPISGHATLYWYQQILGQGPKLLIQFQNNGVVDDSQLPKDRFSAERLKGVDSTLKIQPAKLEDSAVYLCASSAGINEKLFFGSGTQLSVL.

The CDR3 reads CASSSIRDRGQSSGNTIYF. The CDR3 coding sequence is TGTGCCAGCAGCAGCATCAGGGACAGGGGCCAGAGCTCTGGAAACACCATATATTTT. The chain recombines TRBV11-2 with TRBJ1-3, with 10 bases aligning to TRBD1. The CDR3 loop spans 19 amino acids. The germline CDR1 and CDR2 sequences are SGHAT and FQNNGV. J was trimmed by 0 bases and V by 5 bases; bases with no gene match: 13.

The chain uses TRBV28 and TRBJ2-7; possibly TRBD1 or TRBD2 for D (5 bases each). Germline assignment: CDR1 MDHEN and CDR2 SYDVKM. The ends were cut back, 2 bases at V and 2 bases at J, with 7 bases in the middle. The CDR3 covers 13 residues. The CDR3 DNA follows: TGTGCCAGCAGTTTAGGGGGTACCTACGAGCAGTACTTC. It codes for CASSLGGTYEQYF.

This clone was recorded only once. The rearrangement joins TRBV19 to TRBJ1-3; D is ambiguous. Per germline, CDR1 LNHDA and CDR2 SQIVND (reference sequence). The ends were cut back, 5 bases at V and 0 bases at J, with 5 bases in the middle. The CDR3 spans 13 residues. The DNA for the CDR3 is TGTGCCAGTAGTTTACTCTCTGGAAACACCATATATTTT. Translated: CASSLLSGNTIYF. Using reference TRBV19 and TRBJ1-3 for the parts outside the CDR3, the full variable domain is DGGITQSPKYLFRKEGQNVTLSCEQNLNHDAMYWYRQDPGQGLRLIYYSQIVNDFQKGDIAEGYSVSREKKESFPLTVTSAQKNPTAFYLCASSLLSGNTIYFGEGSWLTVV.

V usage is TRBV6-1 and J usage is TRBJ2-7; D unclear. This CDR3 spans 15 amino acids. Germline V gene data show CDR1 as MNHNS and CDR2 as SASEGT. The V gene lost 4 bases and the J gene lost 2 bases, with 15 bases spanning the gap. The CDR3: CASSGLYGGPYEQYF. The CDR3 DNA reads as TGTGCCAGCAGTGGCCTATATGGCGGCCCCTACGAGCAGTACTTC.

The chain combines TRBV19 with TRBJ1-5; TRBD1 is a possible D gene (5 bases). V was trimmed by 7 bases and J by 9 bases, leaving 19 bases between them. CDR1 and CDR2 from the germline V gene are LNHDA and SQIVND (reference sequence). The length of the CDR3 is 14 residues. The CDR3 coding sequence is TGTGCCAGTACCGTAGGACACCCTGGACGGCCCCAGCATTTT. Protein sequence: CASTVGHPGRPQHF.

The V and J genes are TRBV6-5 and TRBJ2-7, with D perhaps TRBD1 or TRBD2 (7 bases each). The CDR3 is 15 amino acids. Germline loops: CDR1 MNHEY, CDR2 SVGAGI. The ends were cut back, 7 bases at V and 4 bases at J, with 20 bases in the middle. The CDR3 spells CASTKGGTDGYEQYF. DNA of the CDR3: TGTGCCAGCACCAAGGGGGGGACAGATGGGTACGAGCAGTACTTC.

This chain links TRBV7-3 with TRBJ1-1, with 9 bases that match TRBD1. V shed 5 bases, J shed 11 bases, and the junction held 12 bases outside the gene matches. Germline V gene data show CDR1 as SGHTA and CDR2 as FQGTGA. The CDR3 totals 14 residues. CDR3 nucleotide sequence: TGTGCCAGCAGCCGGTACCAACAGGGGGCGACCGCTTTCTTT. It is translated as CASSRYQQGATAFF. The variable domain in full, with the rest retrieved from reference TRBV7-3 and TRBJ1-1, is GAGVSQTPSNKVTEKGKYVELRCDPISGHTALYWYRQSLGQGPEFLIYFQGTGAADDSGLPNDRFFAVRPEGSVSTLKIQRTERGDSAVYLCASSRYQQGATAFFGQGTRLTVV.

V gene TRBV5-6 combines with J gene TRBJ1-2, with 8 bases lining up with TRBD1. The germline V gene encodes CDR1 SGHDT and CDR2 YYEEEE. The CDR3 loop spans 16 amino acids. After removal of 6 bases from V and 0 bases from J, the junction contained 10 bases not matched to a gene. The CDR3 DNA sequence: TGTGCCAGCAAACCCGGGACAGGCGAAGCTAACTATGGCTACACCTTC. This translates into CASKPGTGEANYGYTF. Full variable domain (rest looked up from reference TRBV5-6 and TRBJ1-2): DAGVTQSPTHLIKTRGQQVTLRCSPKSGHDTVSWYQQALGQGPQFIFQYYEEEERQRGNFPDRFSGHQFPNYSSELNVNALLLGDSALYLCASKPGTGEANYGYTFGSGTRLTVV.

The CDR3 DNA reads TGTGCCAGCAGCTTGGCTGGGGCGGACTATGGCTACACCTTC. Translation: CASSLAGADYGYTF. V and J are TRBV5-4 and TRBJ1-2; possible D gene TRBD1, 5 bases. Germline values: CDR1 SGHNT, CDR2 YYREEE (reference sequence). The V end was cut by 0 bases, the J end by 3 bases, with 9 bases between. The CDR3 runs 14 residues.

This sequence joins TRBV28 and TRBJ2-5; perhaps D is TRBD1 or TRBD2 (5 bases each). CDR3 length: 16 amino acids. Germline values: CDR1 MDHEN, CDR2 SYDVKM. V lost 4 bases and J 2 bases, leaving 17 bases between the germline ends. DNA of the CDR3: TGTGCCAGCAGTTGGGGGATACAGAGCCCTCAAGAGACCCAGTACTTC. This codes for CASSWGIQSPQETQYF. Looking up the rest from reference TRBV28 and TRBJ2-5 gives the full variable domain: DVKVTQSSRYLVKRTGEKVFLECVQDMDHENMFWYRQDPGLGLRLIYFSYDVKMKEKGDIPEGYSVSREKKERFSLILESASTNQTSMYLCASSWGIQSPQETQYFGPGTRLLVL.

This CDR3 reads CASSRDSSNYGYTF. The CDR3 DNA is TGTGCCAGTAGTAGGGACAGCTCTAACTATGGCTACACCTTC. The rearrangement uses TRBV19 and TRBJ1-2; 7 bases are a match to TRBD1. Germline CDR1 is LNHDA and CDR2 is SQIVND (reference sequence). This CDR3 is 14 amino acids long. With 4 bases clipped from V and 0 bases from J, the junction kept 2 bases outside the gene matches. Filled out from reference TRBV19 and TRBJ1-2, the complete variable domain reads DGGITQSPKYLFRKEGQNVTLSCEQNLNHDAMYWYRQDPGQGLRLIYYSQIVNDFQKGDIAEGYSVSREKKESFPLTVTSAQKNPTAFYLCASSRDSSNYGYTFGSGTRLTVV.

The V and J genes are TRBV4-3 and TRBJ2-1, with a possible D match to TRBD2 (6 bases). Trimming pared 0 bases from V and 8 bases from J, leaving 14 bases between. The CDR3 length is 15 residues. Looked up from germline, CDR1 is LGHNA and CDR2 is YSLEER. Here the CDR3 reads CASSQETSKDHEQFF. The CDR3 nucleotides read TGCGCCAGCAGCCAAGAGACTAGTAAGGACCATGAGCAGTTCTTC.

The rearrangement links TRBV6-5 to TRBJ2-5; possible D gene TRBD2, 7 bases. Trimming took off 7 bases at V and 7 bases at J, with 19 bases between the two ends. This CDR3 has 14 amino acids. Germline V lookup: CDR1 MNHEY, CDR2 SVGAGI. Here the CDR3 DNA reads TGTGCCAGCACCCCGCGGGGGCGAGCGGGGACCCAGTACTTC. This translates into CASTPRGRAGTQYF.

The chain uses TRBV2 and TRBJ1-2; 7 positions agree with TRBD1. This CDR3 comprises 16 residues. J lost 1 base, V lost 7 bases, and 12 bases had no gene match. CDR1 is SNHLY and CDR2 is FYNNEI in the germline V gene. DNA of the CDR3: TGTGCCAGCAATCCCGGGACAGCTAGCCTTAACTATGGCTACACCTTC. It codes for CASNPGTASLNYGYTF. The variable domain in full, completed from reference TRBV2 and TRBJ1-2, reads EPEVTQTPSHQVTQMGQEVILRCVPISNHLYFYWYRQILGQKVEFLVSFYNNEISEKSEIFDDQFSVERPDGSNFTLKIRSTKLEDSAMYFCASNPGTASLNYGYTFGSGTRLTVV.

The chain carries TRBV5-1 and TRBJ2-5; D not resolved. Looked up from germline, CDR1 is SGHRS and CDR2 is YFSETQ. This CDR3 has 14 residues. Trimming removed 0 bases at V and 0 bases at J, with 6 bases between. CDR3 sequence: CASSLGANQETQYF. In DNA form, the CDR3 reads TGCGCCAGCAGCTTGGGGGCAAACCAAGAGACCCAGTACTTC. Using reference TRBV5-1 and TRBJ2-5 for the parts outside the CDR3, the full variable domain is KAGVTQTPRYLIKTRGQQVTLSCSPISGHRSVSWYQQTPGQGLQFLFEYFSETQRNKGNFPGRFSGRQFSNSRSEMNVSTLELGDSALYLCASSLGANQETQYFGPGTRLLVL.

The genes are TRBV5-1 and TRBJ2-5, with D unclear. The J call may be faulty, since TRBJ2-7 better matches the DNA end. The CDR3 has 12 amino acids. Per germline, CDR1 SGHRS and CDR2 YFSETQ. The CDR3 region has the DNA TGCGCCAGCAGCTCAGGTTACTACGAGCAGTACTTC. It translates to CASSSGYYEQYF.

This sequence joins TRBV28 and TRBJ1-5; possible D gene TRBD1, 6 bases. The V end was cut by 7 bases, the J end by 4 bases, with 11 bases between. This CDR3 region has 13 residues. Per the germline V gene, CDR1 is MDHEN and CDR2 is SYDVKM. The CDR3 loop is CASKTGTNQPQHF. CDR3 nucleotides: TGTGCCAGCAAGACAGGTACGAATCAGCCCCAGCATTTT.